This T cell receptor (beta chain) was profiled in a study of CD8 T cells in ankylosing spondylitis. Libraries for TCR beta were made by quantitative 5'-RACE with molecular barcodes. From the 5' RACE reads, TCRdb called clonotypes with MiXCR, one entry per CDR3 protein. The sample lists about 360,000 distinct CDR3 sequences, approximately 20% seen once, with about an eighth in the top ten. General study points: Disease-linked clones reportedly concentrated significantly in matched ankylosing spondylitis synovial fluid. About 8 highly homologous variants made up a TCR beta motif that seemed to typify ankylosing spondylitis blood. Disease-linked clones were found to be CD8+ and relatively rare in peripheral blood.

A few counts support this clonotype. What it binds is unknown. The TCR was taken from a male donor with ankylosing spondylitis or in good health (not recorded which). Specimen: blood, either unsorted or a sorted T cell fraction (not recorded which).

In DNA, the CDR3 is TGCAGTGCTATCGTAGCGGGGGGGCCCAAAAACATTCAGTACTTC. Its translation: CSAIVAGGPKNIQYF. The V call is TRBV20-1, the J call TRBJ2-4; 11 bases are shared with TRBD2. CDR1 and CDR2 from the germline V gene are DFQATT and SNEGSKA (reference sequence). Trimming removed 4 bases from V and 2 bases from J; junction bases left unmatched: 4. CDR3 size: 15 residues.